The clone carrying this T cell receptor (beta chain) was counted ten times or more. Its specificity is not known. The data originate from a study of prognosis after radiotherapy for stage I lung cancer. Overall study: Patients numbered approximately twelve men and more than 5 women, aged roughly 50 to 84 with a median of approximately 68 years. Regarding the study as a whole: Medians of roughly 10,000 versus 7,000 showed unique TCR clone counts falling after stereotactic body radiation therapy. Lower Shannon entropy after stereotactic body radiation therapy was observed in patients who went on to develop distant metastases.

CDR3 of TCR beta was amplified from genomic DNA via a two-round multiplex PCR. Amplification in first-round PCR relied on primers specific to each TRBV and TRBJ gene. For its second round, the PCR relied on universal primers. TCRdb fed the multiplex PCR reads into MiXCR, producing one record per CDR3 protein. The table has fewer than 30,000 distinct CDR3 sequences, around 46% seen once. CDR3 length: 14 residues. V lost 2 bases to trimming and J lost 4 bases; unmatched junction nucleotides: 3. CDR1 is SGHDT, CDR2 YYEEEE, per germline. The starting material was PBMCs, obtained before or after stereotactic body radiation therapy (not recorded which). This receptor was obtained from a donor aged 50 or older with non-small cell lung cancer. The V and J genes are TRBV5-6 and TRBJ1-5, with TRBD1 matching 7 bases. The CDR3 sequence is CASSLRQGNQPQHF. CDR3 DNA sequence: TGTGCCAGCAGCTTAAGACAGGGTAATCAGCCCCAGCATTTT.